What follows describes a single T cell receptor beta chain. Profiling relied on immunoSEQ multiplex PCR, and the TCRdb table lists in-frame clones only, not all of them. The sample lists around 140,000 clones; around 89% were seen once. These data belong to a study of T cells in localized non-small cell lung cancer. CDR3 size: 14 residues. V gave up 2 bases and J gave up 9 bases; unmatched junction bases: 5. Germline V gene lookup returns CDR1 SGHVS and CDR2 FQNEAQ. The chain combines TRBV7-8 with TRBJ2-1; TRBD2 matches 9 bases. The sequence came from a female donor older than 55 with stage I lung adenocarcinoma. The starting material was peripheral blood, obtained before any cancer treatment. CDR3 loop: CASSLWKAGGEQFF. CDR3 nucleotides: TGTGCCAGCAGCTTATGGAAAGCGGGAGGTGAGCAGTTCTTC.